This entry lists 30 T cell receptor beta chains sequenced from one sample in a study of blood T cell repertoires in COVID-19. The data were produced by immunoSEQ multiplex PCR, yet TCRdb's version contains in-frame clones alone and is incomplete. The profile shows fewer than 400,000 clones, just under 90% of them singletons. Sequenced: PBMCs or T cells enriched from blood (not recorded which). Every receptor here comes from a woman between 50 and 59 years old who had recovered from COVID-19.

This rearrangement joins TRBV7-9 to TRBJ2-2, with D perhaps TRBD1 (5 bases). Germline loops: CDR1 SEHNR, CDR2 FQNEAQ (reference sequence). The CDR3 length is 13 residues. The germline V and J ends were trimmed by 3 bases and 5 bases, with 7 bases remaining between them. The DNA of the CDR3 is TGTGCCAGCAGCTTTTCAGGGACCGGGGAGCTGTTTTTT. Amino acids: CASSFSGTGELFF.

The chain combines TRBV11-1 with TRBJ1-2; D unresolved. The CDR3 has 14 amino acids. Trimming stripped 1 base from V and 2 bases from J, with 8 bases between. Per the germline V gene, CDR1 is SGHAT and CDR2 is FQDESV (reference sequence). The CDR3 bases are TGTGCCAGCAGCTTAGAGGAGGGAAACTATGGCTACACCTTC. It specifies CASSLEEGNYGYTF.

The chain employs TRBV18 and TRBJ1-4; D gene ambiguous. Trimming cost V 0 bases and J 8 bases, with 13 bases left between them. Germline CDR1 is KGHSH and CDR2 is LQKENI. The CDR3 runs 15 residues. CDR3 coding DNA: TGTGCCAGCTCACCACCCGGGCCGCGAGGGGAAAAACTGTTTTTT. Its translation is CASSPPGPRGEKLFF.

The rearrangement links TRBV27 to TRBJ1-2; 12 bases fit TRBD1. Germline lookup yields CDR1 MNHEY and CDR2 SMNVEV (reference sequence). Trimming cost V 5 bases and J 7 bases; bases outside gene matches: 11. The CDR3 is 16 amino acids. The CDR3 nucleotides are TGTGCCAGCAGTCCGAGCCCGGGACAGGGGGCGGGTGGCTACACCTTC. The encoded protein is CASSPSPGQGAGGYTF.

Only a few counts were recorded for this clone. The V gene is TRBV18, the J gene TRBJ1-6, with D hard to call. Germline V lookup: CDR1 KGHSH, CDR2 LQKENI. CDR3 length equals 15 residues. V was clipped by 3 bases and J by 8 bases, with 14 bases between them. The chain's CDR3 is CASSPQPSRDSPLHF. CDR3 DNA sequence: TGTGCCAGCTCACCGCAGCCATCGCGGGATTCACCCCTCCACTTT.

The V and J genes are TRBV27 and TRBJ2-7; 8 nucleotides match TRBD1. The germline CDR1 and CDR2 sequences are MNHEY and SMNVEV (reference sequence). There are 15 residues in the CDR3. Losses at the gene ends were 4 bases for V and 2 bases for J; bases not matched to a gene: 7. CDR3 coding DNA: TGTGCCAGCAGTTCGCCCGGGACAGGAACCTACGAGCAGTACTTC. The encoded protein is CASSSPGTGTYEQYF.

The chain couples TRBV5-6 to TRBJ1-1; no definite D call. Germline V lookup: CDR1 SGHDT, CDR2 YYEEEE. The germline V and J ends were trimmed by 1 base and 0 bases, with 10 bases remaining between them. CDR3 length: 15 amino acids. The CDR3 DNA is TGTGCCAGCAGCTTGAGGCCAGGCGTGAACACTGAAGCTTTCTTT. Its protein is CASSLRPGVNTEAFF. Complete variable domain (other parts from reference TRBV5-6 and TRBJ1-1): DAGVTQSPTHLIKTRGQQVTLRCSPKSGHDTVSWYQQALGQGPQFIFQYYEEEERQRGNFPDRFSGHQFPNYSSELNVNALLLGDSALYLCASSLRPGVNTEAFFGQGTRLTVV.

J is TRBJ2-5 and V is TRBV5-1; no clear D. This CDR3 has 14 amino acids. Germline V gene sequence: CDR1 SGHRS, CDR2 YFSETQ. The V gene lost 0 bases and the J gene lost 5 bases, with 11 bases spanning the gap. CDR3 DNA sequence: TGCGCCAGCAGCTTGGTTATGGTCAGGGAGACCCAGTACTTC. Translation gives CASSLVMVRETQYF.

The V call is TRBV4-2, the J call TRBJ1-1, with a tentative D call TRBD1 (6 bases). The ends were cut back, 1 base at V and 1 base at J, with 13 bases in the middle. The CDR3 sequence is 16 residues long. Germline V lookup: CDR1 LGHNA, CDR2 YNFKEQ. The CDR3 spells CASSQGWDTSNTEAFF. The CDR3 DNA follows: TGTGCCAGCAGCCAAGGGTGGGACACTTCGAACACTGAAGCTTTCTTT.

This clone showed up just once. The chain recombines TRBV4-3 with TRBJ2-7, with 13 bases lining up with TRBD2. The CDR3 is made up of 16 amino acids. V lost 1 base and J lost 5; bases outside the gene matches: 5. Germline-derived CDR1 and CDR2 are LGHNA and YSLEER. The CDR3 loop is CASSQARTSGGNEQYF. In nucleotides, the CDR3 is TGCGCCAGCAGCCAAGCTCGGACTAGCGGGGGTAACGAGCAGTACTTC.

The chain employs TRBV21-1 and TRBJ1-6; the D call of TRBD1 is as the table states it, not checked on the DNA. TRBV21-1 is labeled a pseudogene. The CDR3 sequence is 14 residues long. CDR3 amino acids: CASSKPPQDKPLHF. The CDR3 DNA reads TGTGCCAGCAGCAAACCGCCACAGGATAAACCCCTCCACTTT.

This clone was counted only a few times. The chain carries TRBV3-1 (or the pseudogene TRBV3-2) and TRBJ1-4; TRBD1 matches at 9 bases. The length of the CDR3 is 20 residues. V lost 1 base, J lost 1 base, and 13 bases stayed unmatched. Germline V gene data show CDR1 as LGHDT and CDR2 as YNNKEL (reference sequence). The CDR3 is CASSQGGVGTGYRTNEKLFF. The CDR3 DNA follows: TGTGCCAGCAGCCAAGGAGGTGTGGGGACAGGGTATCGAACTAATGAAAAACTGTTTTTT.

The chain uses TRBV10-3 and TRBJ2-1; 7 nucleotides align to TRBD1. Germline values: CDR1 ENHRY, CDR2 SYGVKD. CDR3 length: 14 residues. V was clipped by 4 bases and J by 8 bases; unmatched bases: 8. The CDR3 DNA sequence: TGTGCCATCAGTGCCCAGGGGGTTTCGGATGAGCAGTTCTTC. It yields the protein CAISAQGVSDEQFF.

The J gene is TRBJ1-2, the V gene TRBV25-1, with D unresolved. The CDR3 covers 11 residues. The V end was cut by 6 bases, the J end by 8 bases, with 10 bases between. Per germline, CDR1 MGHDK and CDR2 SYGVNS. The CDR3 protein is CASRLGGGYTF. In DNA, the CDR3 is TGTGCCAGCAGACTTGGAGGAGGCTACACCTTC.

J is TRBJ2-1 and V is TRBV12-3 or TRBV12-4; D may be TRBD1 (5 bases). Trimming shortened V by 6 bases and J by 9 bases, and 12 bases separated the two germline ends. The CDR3 consists of 12 residues. This chain's CDR3 is CASSQGAAEQFF. The CDR3 coding sequence is TGTGCCAGCAGCCAAGGGGCGGCTGAGCAGTTCTTC.

The V call is TRBV7-9, the J call TRBJ1-6; 11 bases agree with TRBD1. Per germline, CDR1 SEHNR and CDR2 FQNEAQ (reference sequence). Germline trimming cut 1 base from V and 9 bases from J; bases unmatched to any gene: 5. This CDR3 spans 16 amino acids. The CDR3 is CASSLVVGTGGSPLHF. CDR3 DNA sequence: TGTGCCAGCAGCTTAGTAGTGGGGACAGGGGGTTCACCCCTCCACTTT.

This clone was picked up one time. V and J are TRBV4-1 and TRBJ1-6, with D uncertain. Deletions cut 0 bases from V and 4 bases from J, with 13 bases between. The CDR3 is made up of 17 amino acids. Per the germline V gene, CDR1 is MGHRA and CDR2 is YSYEKL. The CDR3 DNA sequence: TGCGCCAGCAGCCAAGATTTTCACGGTCCATATAATTCACCCCTCCACTTT. Translated, it gives CASSQDFHGPYNSPLHF.

V is TRBV30 and J is TRBJ1-6; maybe TRBD1 (6 bases). The CDR3 covers 13 residues. Germline V gives CDR1 GTSNPN, CDR2 SVGIG (reference sequence). The V end lost 3 bases, the J end lost 7 bases, and 10 bases lay between the germline ends. The CDR3 sequence is CAWRGQYNSPLHF. In DNA form, the CDR3 reads TGTGCCTGGAGAGGACAGTACAATTCACCCCTCCACTTT.

The chain is built from TRBV29-1 and TRBJ2-3; D perhaps matches TRBD1 (6 bases). With 1 base removed from V and 2 bases from J, the gap between germline ends came to 10 bases. Germline values: CDR1 SQVTM, CDR2 ANQGSEA. The CDR3 loop spans 14 amino acids. The CDR3 DNA follows: TGCAGCGTTGAAGGGGACACCTACACAGATACGCAGTATTTT. It specifies CSVEGDTYTDTQYF.

The chain carries TRBV7-8 and TRBJ2-7; the match to TRBD2 covers 10 bases. Germline CDR1 and CDR2: SGHVS and FQNEAQ. Germline trimming cut 0 bases from V and 6 bases from J; bases unmatched to any gene: 8. This CDR3 is 16 amino acids long. CDR3 in amino acids: CASSLAALAGAAEQYF. The CDR3 DNA is TGTGCCAGCAGCTTAGCGGCGCTAGCGGGGGCGGCCGAGCAGTACTTC.

J is TRBJ1-3 and V is TRBV28; possible D gene TRBD1, 5 bases. V was cut by 8 bases and J by 0 bases, with 8 bases left in between. The CDR3 spans 13 residues. Per the germline V gene, CDR1 is MDHEN and CDR2 is SYDVKM. The CDR3 loop reads CASLQVSGNTIYF. For the CDR3, the DNA is TGTGCCAGCCTACAGGTCTCTGGAAACACCATATATTTT.

A few counts support this clone. The chain links TRBV6-5 to TRBJ1-2, with D perhaps TRBD1 (6 bases). The CDR3 spans 16 residues. V was cut by 0 bases and J by 3 bases, with 14 bases left in between. Germline CDR1 MNHEY, CDR2 SVGAGI. The CDR3 DNA follows: TGTGCCAGCAGTTACTCGGGGCAGGACAGTCACTATGGCTACACCTTC. Translation gives CASSYSGQDSHYGYTF.

This clone is a singleton in its sample. The chain carries TRBV7-9 and TRBJ2-1; 9 nucleotides align to TRBD2. The CDR3 consists of 15 residues. Per germline, CDR1 SEHNR and CDR2 FQNEAQ (reference sequence). J was trimmed by 6 bases and V by 6 bases; bases with no gene match: 9. CDR3 sequence (DNA): TGTGCCAGCAGTTCTATGCTAGCGGGGATCAATGAGCAGTTCTTC. It translates to CASSSMLAGINEQFF.

This chain uses TRBV5-1 with TRBJ1-1; D might be TRBD1 (6 bases). CDR1 and CDR2 from the germline V gene are SGHRS and YFSETQ. The length of the CDR3 is 13 residues. With 4 bases removed from V and 1 base from J, the gap between germline ends came to 8 bases. The CDR3 nucleotides read TGCGCCAGCAGCCAACAGGGGAACACTGAAGCTTTCTTT. Translating gives CASSQQGNTEAFF.

This chain connects TRBV6-2 or TRBV6-3 to TRBJ2-1; TRBD2 matches 14 bases. CDR3 length equals 19 residues. The trim removed 3 bases at V and 3 bases at J, leaving 10 bases unmatched. CDR1 is MNHEY and CDR2 is SVGEGT in the germline V gene. CDR3 residues: CASSYSRLAGGPGYNEQFF. The CDR3 DNA reads as TGTGCCAGCAGTTATTCTCGACTAGCGGGGGGGCCAGGCTACAATGAGCAGTTCTTC.

The J gene is TRBJ1-1, the V gene TRBV27; D is unclear. Germline CDR1 is MNHEY and CDR2 is SMNVEV (reference sequence). This CDR3 is 14 amino acids long. V was shortened by 5 bases and J by 10 bases, with 20 bases between the two germline ends. CDR3 bases: TGTGCCAGCAGTCCCCTAACGAGAACTTGGTTAGCTTTCTTT. It codes for CASSPLTRTWLAFF.

This chain connects TRBV5-1 to TRBJ1-4; no clear D gene. The CDR3 spans 14 residues. The germline gives CDR1 SGHRS, CDR2 YFSETQ. Trimming took 4 bases from V and 8 from J, leaving 15 bases between them. CDR3 sequence reads: CASSPHINGEKLFF. CDR3 DNA: TGCGCCAGCAGCCCTCACATAAACGGGGAAAAACTGTTTTTT. Full variable domain (missing parts from reference TRBV5-1 and TRBJ1-4): KAGVTQTPRYLIKTRGQQVTLSCSPISGHRSVSWYQQTPGQGLQFLFEYFSETQRNKGNFPGRFSGRQFSNSRSEMNVSTLELGDSALYLCASSPHINGEKLFFGSGTQLSVL.

The chain joins TRBV7-2 to TRBJ2-5, with 7 bases identical to TRBD2. The germline V gene encodes CDR1 SGHTA and CDR2 FQGNSA. There are 15 residues in the CDR3. V shed 8 bases and J 4 bases; nucleotides not matched to a gene: 13. CDR3 bases: TGTGCCAGCGCCTTTGTGGCGGGGGAACGAGAGACCCAGTACTTC. As protein: CASAFVAGERETQYF.

The J gene is TRBJ1-4, the V gene TRBV6-2 or TRBV6-3, with D possibly being TRBD1 (6 bases). The CDR3 sequence is 16 residues long. The germline V gene has CDR1 MNHEY and CDR2 SVGEGT. V lost 4 bases and J 8 bases, leaving 20 bases between the germline ends. CDR3 loop: CASSLSFTGMEEKLFF. CDR3 nucleotides: TGTGCCAGCAGTTTATCCTTTACAGGGATGGAAGAAAAACTGTTTTTT.

The chain carries TRBV4-2 and TRBJ1-2, with D possibly being TRBD1 (5 bases). The V gene lost 1 base and the J gene lost 0 bases, with 15 bases spanning the gap. CDR1 is LGHNA, CDR2 YNFKEQ, per germline. This CDR3 has 17 amino acids. The DNA of the CDR3 is TGTGCCAGCAGCCAAGGGGCCAGGGCAGGGTCTAACTATGGCTACACCTTC. Encoded protein: CASSQGARAGSNYGYTF.